This TCR beta chain came from a study of T cell repertoires in cytomegalovirus infection. Study-level background: The public TCR beta signatures pointed to both CMV infection and matching HLA type.

TCRdb re-analysed the reads in MiXCR, keeping a single row per CDR3 protein. This table has approximately 990,000 distinct CDR3 sequences, around 32% appearing once. Trimming pared 3 bases from V and 0 bases from J, leaving 14 bases between. Per germline, CDR1 SGHVS and CDR2 FNYEAQ. CDR3 size: 16 residues. This clonotype came up a few times. Its cognate antigen is unknown. V gene TRBV7-6 combines with J gene TRBJ1-1, with a possible D match to TRBD1 (6 bases). This clonotype was sampled from a human donor in good health (CMV status not recorded). Some clones in this sample may be carry-over from other donors' samples. Sample: cultured CD8+ T cells from PBMCs, taken from culture after CMV antigen stimulation. CDR3 DNA sequence: TGTGCCAGCAGCTTGGAGAGGGGGGCGGTGAACACTGAAGCTTTCTTT. It encodes CASSLERGAVNTEAFF.